This TCR beta chain was recovered during a study of CD8 T cells in Susac syndrome (dated by TCRdb to about 2019). The study in broad terms: The study used repertoire sequencing to test whether antigen drove CD8+ T cell activation and differentiation in Susac syndrome.

What the authors observed across the whole study: The study acknowledged that relatively few individuals were included in the TCR sequencing and HLA analysis.

For this clonotype: The antigen it recognizes is unknown. Base quality data are lacking; no much larger clone is found one base away.

High-throughput TCR beta sequencing profiled peripheral blood CD8+ and CD4+ T cells from healthy donors, Susac syndrome patients and multiple sclerosis patients. Healthy donors were age- and sex-matched controls. Bulk CD8+ and CD4+ T cells were purified magnetically by negative isolation, whereas CD8+ TEMRA cells were enriched by FACS. Blood was drawn into EDTA tubes, processed within 24 hours, and PBMCs were isolated by density gradient centrifugation. PBMCs intended for TCR sequencing were cryopreserved in liquid nitrogen and thawed later in a water bath at 37 degrees C. The sorted or isolated CD4+, CD8+ and CD8+ TEMRA cells had a purity of 90% or higher. RNA was extracted using the RNeasy kit, and about 0.45 to 1 ug of the RNA was reverse transcribed with random hexamers. The immunoSEQ multiplex PCR assay, which covers 54 Vbeta and 13 Jbeta segments, was used to amplify TCR beta CDR3 regions. PCR amplification bias was corrected by using a synthetic template baseline for primer optimization and computational correction. From the authors' description of their analysis: Reads were annotated to V, D and J genes per IMGT and analyzed with immunoSEQ Analyzer, keeping only productive sequences. Clonality was calculated as one minus the Shannon entropy normalized by log2 of the number of productive unique sequences. Public and private clones were assessed among the 100 most prevalent clones of each patient and control. Susac-specific clones were defined as absent from healthy and MS cohorts, some 1,000 published viral clones and other ImmuneACCESS disease sequences. TCRdb passed the public sequencing reads through fastp at Q25 and MiXCR, retaining productive beta sequences. Rows with one shared CDR3 protein collapse into an entry with the most common genes and DNA. TCRdb, rather than the study authors, made the V and J calls. In this sample the table shows 180,000 or so distinct CDR3 sequences, roughly 94% of which occur a single time. The ten largest make up under 0.12% of the sample.

This receptor was taken from a human donor in good health. Material: CD4+ T cells from PBMCs.

The nucleotides read TGCAGTGCTAGTCCACTAGCGGGAGTTCAAGAGACCCAGTACTTC. Its product reads: CSASPLAGVQETQYF. The chain links TRBV20-1 with TRBJ2-5; the central 11 bases match TRBD2. Sequences DFQATT (CDR1) and SNEGSKA (CDR2) are obtained from the germline V gene (reference sequence). V trim: 3 bases; J trim: 2 bases; unmatched bases: 5. The cysteine opens and the phenylalanine closes a CDR3 of 15 amino acids. Of the read, only the CDR3 DNA is kept; its 45 bases are in frame from base 1.